One and the same sample provided the 15 T cell receptor beta chains below, sequenced in a study of follicular helper T cells after annual influenza vaccination. Time point specified: 2015-2016 season, pre-vaccination. Profiling relied on immunoSEQ multiplex PCR, and the TCRdb table lists in-frame clones only, not all of them. The table includes 13,000 or so clones, around 80% detected once. Material: CXCR5+ CD38- circulating T follicular helper cells from blood, obtained on the day of influenza vaccination. Subset noted: circulating Tfh, non-naive CD4+CXCR5+PD-1+ (ICOS+CD38+ or ICOS-CD38-). All receptors derive from an adult who received the influenza vaccine.

This chain links TRBV18 with TRBJ1-6; 8 nucleotides match TRBD1. Germline V gene sequence: CDR1 KGHSH, CDR2 LQKENI. The V segment lost 3 bases and the J segment 8 bases; nucleotides outside the gene matches: 9. CDR3 length: 16 amino acids. CDR3 in amino acids: CASSPYGQGEYSPLHF. DNA of the CDR3: TGTGCCAGCTCACCGTACGGACAGGGAGAGTATTCACCCCTCCACTTT.

The V gene is TRBV5-1, the J gene TRBJ2-3; 15 bases line up with TRBD2. The germline V gene encodes CDR1 SGHRS and CDR2 YFSETQ. Trimming removed 4 bases from V and 3 bases from J; junction bases left unmatched: 9. This CDR3 region has 18 residues. The CDR3 reads CASSRGLAGGLQTDTQYF. CDR3 coding DNA: TGCGCCAGCAGCCGAGGACTAGCGGGGGGGCTGCAGACAGATACGCAGTATTTT. The variable domain in full, with the rest retrieved from reference TRBV5-1 and TRBJ2-3, is KAGVTQTPRYLIKTRGQQVTLSCSPISGHRSVSWYQQTPGQGLQFLFEYFSETQRNKGNFPGRFSGRQFSNSRSEMNVSTLELGDSALYLCASSRGLAGGLQTDTQYFGPGTRLTVL.

The J gene is TRBJ2-2, the V gene TRBV6-5, with 7 bases identical to TRBD1. Germline CDR1 MNHEY, CDR2 SVGAGI. V was clipped by 6 bases and J by 6 bases; unmatched bases: 7. The CDR3 contains 14 residues. CDR3 protein: CASSRQGSSGELFF. CDR3 bases: TGTGCCAGCAGCAGACAGGGTAGTTCCGGGGAGCTGTTTTTT.

By sample share, this clone is medium-sized. V is TRBV7-9 and J is TRBJ1-2; D remains ambiguous. This CDR3 contains 14 residues. With 11 bases removed from V and 4 bases from J, the gap between germline ends came to 20 bases. Germline loops: CDR1 SEHNR, CDR2 FQNEAQ (reference sequence). CDR3 loop: CASNEGSSAYGYTF. The CDR3 DNA sequence: TGTGCCTCCAACGAGGGCAGCTCCGCCTATGGCTACACCTTC.

The genes are TRBV6-5 and TRBJ2-3; D gene unclear. V lost 6 bases and J lost 6, with 10 bases in between. The germline CDR1 and CDR2 sequences are MNHEY and SVGAGI. This CDR3 comprises 12 residues. The DNA for the CDR3 is TGTGCCAGCAGCCGTGGGCGCGATACGCAGTATTTT. This gives the protein CASSRGRDTQYF.

The chain recombines TRBV18 with TRBJ1-2; TRBD1 matches 7 bases. CDR3 length equals 12 residues. Germline values: CDR1 KGHSH, CDR2 LQKENI. V shed 3 bases and J 7 bases; nucleotides not matched to a gene: 2. In nucleotides, the CDR3 is TGTGCCAGCTCACCGACAGGGTTTGGCTACACCTTC. It encodes CASSPTGFGYTF.

The gene calls are TRBV14 and TRBJ1-6; 7 bases are a match to TRBD1. V lost 4 bases and J lost 8; bases outside the gene matches: 2. This CDR3 has 13 residues. CDR1 and CDR2 from the germline V gene are SGHDN and FVKESK. CDR3 coding DNA: TGTGCCAGCAGCCTTACAGGGGATTCACCCCTCCACTTT. Its translation: CASSLTGDSPLHF.

This clone has just a few counts. This chain links TRBV28 with TRBJ2-1; 12 nucleotides agree with TRBD2. The J segment lost 2 bases and the V segment lost 5 bases, leaving 4 bases of the junction unmatched. The CDR3 covers 16 residues. Per the germline V gene, CDR1 is MDHEN and CDR2 is SYDVKM. This chain's CDR3 is CASSATSGGPYNEQFF. Written as DNA, the CDR3 is TGTGCCAGCAGTGCTACTAGCGGGGGGCCCTACAATGAGCAGTTCTTC.

This clone was detected only a few times. The chain has TRBV11-2 and TRBJ2-7, with D hard to call. With 5 bases removed from V and 2 bases from J, the gap between germline ends came to 19 bases. Germline CDR1 is SGHAT and CDR2 is FQNNGV. This CDR3 is 16 amino acids long. CDR3 nucleotides: TGTGCCAGCAGCCAGGTTAGGAGCCAAGGGCCCTACGAGCAGTACTTC. Protein product: CASSQVRSQGPYEQYF. The full variable domain, rest sourced from reference TRBV11-2 and TRBJ2-7, is EAGVAQSPRYKIIEKRQSVAFWCNPISGHATLYWYQQILGQGPKLLIQFQNNGVVDDSQLPKDRFSAERLKGVDSTLKIQPAKLEDSAVYLCASSQVRSQGPYEQYFGPGTRLTVT.

Here the CDR3 DNA reads TGTGCCAGCTCACCAACCGGGACGGCGAATTCACCCCTCCACTTT. It translates to CASSPTGTANSPLHF. The rearrangement uses TRBV18 and TRBJ1-6; D perhaps matches TRBD1 (5 bases). The CDR3 runs to 15 residues. Between the trimmed V and J ends, which lost 2 bases and 7 bases, there was a span of 12 bases. The V gene's germline CDR1 is KGHSH and CDR2 LQKENI. Filled out from reference TRBV18 and TRBJ1-6, the complete variable domain reads NAGVMQNPRHLVRRRGQEARLRCSPMKGHSHVYWYRQLPEEGLKFMVYLQKENIIDESGMPKERFSAEFPKEGPSILRIQQVVRGDSAAYFCASSPTGTANSPLHFGNGTRLTVT.

The chain carries TRBV5-6 and TRBJ2-7; D is possibly TRBD1 (5 bases). Trimming pared 4 bases from V and 0 bases from J, leaving 14 bases between. There are 15 residues in the CDR3. Germline V lookup: CDR1 SGHDT, CDR2 YYEEEE. The DNA for the CDR3 is TGTGCCAGCAGCCCACCCCAGGGCAGCTCCTACGAGCAGTACTTC. This encodes CASSPPQGSSYEQYF.

V is TRBV10-1 and J is TRBJ1-6, with a tentative D call TRBD1 (6 bases). The V end was cut by 2 bases, the J end by 10 bases, with 9 bases between. CDR1 WNHNN and CDR2 SYGVQD come from the germline V gene (reference sequence). The CDR3 is 13 residues long. CDR3 DNA sequence: TGCGCCAGCAGTGAGATACAGGGATCACCCCTCCACTTT. Its translation: CASSEIQGSPLHF.

This clone was found once. The genes are TRBV5-1 and TRBJ2-2, with 13 bases identical to TRBD2. The CDR3 consists of 16 residues. Germline V gene sequence: CDR1 SGHRS, CDR2 YFSETQ. The J segment lost 4 bases and the V segment lost 3 bases, leaving 3 bases of the junction unmatched. CDR3 in DNA: TGCGCCAGCAGCTGGGGGACTAGCGGGGTCACCGGGGAGCTGTTTTTT. Its protein product is CASSWGTSGVTGELFF. Combining the CDR3 with reference TRBV5-1 and TRBJ2-2 gives the whole variable domain KAGVTQTPRYLIKTRGQQVTLSCSPISGHRSVSWYQQTPGQGLQFLFEYFSETQRNKGNFPGRFSGRQFSNSRSEMNVSTLELGDSALYLCASSWGTSGVTGELFFGEGSRLTVL.

This clone has a handful of counts. The chain has TRBV4-3 and TRBJ2-1; 10 bases map to TRBD2. With V trimmed by 1 base and J by 7 bases, 10 bases remained unmatched. The CDR3 is made up of 17 amino acids. Germline assignment: CDR1 LGHNA and CDR2 YSLEER. The CDR3 loop reads CASSQGLAGGGGNEQFF. The DNA for the CDR3 is TGCGCCAGCAGCCAAGGCTTAGCGGGGGGCGGAGGGAATGAGCAGTTCTTC.

The chain joins TRBV5-4 to TRBJ2-1; 7 positions match TRBD1. Germline CDR1 and CDR2: SGHNT and YYREEE (reference sequence). This CDR3 contains 16 residues. V was pared by 6 bases and J by 3 bases, with 12 bases of the junction left unmatched. The CDR3 DNA follows: TGTGCCAGCAACAGACAGGGTGCCGACTACTACAATGAGCAGTTCTTC. This encodes CASNRQGADYYNEQFF.